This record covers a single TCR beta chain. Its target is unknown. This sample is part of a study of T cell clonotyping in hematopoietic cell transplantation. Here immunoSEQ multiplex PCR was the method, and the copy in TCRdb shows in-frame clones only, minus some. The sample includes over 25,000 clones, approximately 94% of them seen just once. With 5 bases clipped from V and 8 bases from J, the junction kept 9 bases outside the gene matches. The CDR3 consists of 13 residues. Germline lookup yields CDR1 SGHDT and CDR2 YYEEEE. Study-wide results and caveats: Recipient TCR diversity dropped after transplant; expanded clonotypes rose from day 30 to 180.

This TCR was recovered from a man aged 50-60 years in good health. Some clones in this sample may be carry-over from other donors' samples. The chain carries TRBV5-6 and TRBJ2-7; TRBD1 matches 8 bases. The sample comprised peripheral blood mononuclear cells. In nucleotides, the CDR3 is TGTGCCAGCAGTTTCCCGGGACAGGCGAAGCAGTACTTC. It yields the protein CASSFPGQAKQYF.